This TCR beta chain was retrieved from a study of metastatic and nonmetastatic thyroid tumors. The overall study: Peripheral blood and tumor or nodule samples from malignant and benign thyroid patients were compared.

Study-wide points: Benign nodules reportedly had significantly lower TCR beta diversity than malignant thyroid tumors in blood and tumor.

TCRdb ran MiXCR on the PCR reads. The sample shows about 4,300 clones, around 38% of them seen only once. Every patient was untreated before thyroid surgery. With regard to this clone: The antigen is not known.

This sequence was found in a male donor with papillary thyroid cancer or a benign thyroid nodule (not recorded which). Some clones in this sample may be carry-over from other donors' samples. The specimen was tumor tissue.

CDR3 in DNA: TGTGCCAGCAGTTTAGAAGGACGGGGATCCCCGGAGCAGTACTTC. Protein: CASSLEGRGSPEQYF. V is TRBV12-3 or TRBV12-4 and J is TRBJ2-7; D is possibly TRBD2 (5 bases). The CDR3 has 15 residues. V was shortened by 1 base and J by 7 bases, with 17 bases between the two germline ends.